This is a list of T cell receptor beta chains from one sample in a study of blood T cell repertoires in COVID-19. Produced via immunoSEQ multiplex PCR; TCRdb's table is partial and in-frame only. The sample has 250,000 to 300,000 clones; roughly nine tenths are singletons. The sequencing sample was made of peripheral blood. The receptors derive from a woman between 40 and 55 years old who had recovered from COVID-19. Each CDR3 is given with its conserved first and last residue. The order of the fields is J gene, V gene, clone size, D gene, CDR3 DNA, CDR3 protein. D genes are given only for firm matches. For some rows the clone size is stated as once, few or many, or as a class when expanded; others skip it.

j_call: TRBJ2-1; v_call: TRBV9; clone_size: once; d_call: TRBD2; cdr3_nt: TGTGCCAGCAGCGTAGATCCTAGCGGAGGGTCCTACAATGAGCAGTTCTTC; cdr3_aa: CASSVDPSGGSYNEQFF
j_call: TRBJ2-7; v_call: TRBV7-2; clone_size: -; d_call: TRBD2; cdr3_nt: TGTGCCAGCAGCTGGGGACTAGCGAGGCCAACCTCCTACGAGCAGTACTTC; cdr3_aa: CASSWGLARPTSYEQYF
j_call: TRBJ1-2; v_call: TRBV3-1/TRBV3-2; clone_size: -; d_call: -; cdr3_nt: TGTGCCAGCAGCCAAGAAGGCAGGGGCTATGGCTACACCTTC; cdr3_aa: CASSQEGRGYGYTF
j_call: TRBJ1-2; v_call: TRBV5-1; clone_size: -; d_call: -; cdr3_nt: TGCGCCAGCAGCCCCGGCCCCGACAGAGCTAACTATGGCTACACCTTC; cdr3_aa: CASSPGPDRANYGYTF
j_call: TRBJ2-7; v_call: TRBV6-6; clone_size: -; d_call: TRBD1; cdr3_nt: TGTGCCAGCAGTCCCCGGGACAGGGACTACTCCATGGTTTCCTACGAGCAGTACTTC; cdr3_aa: CASSPRDRDYSMVSYEQYF
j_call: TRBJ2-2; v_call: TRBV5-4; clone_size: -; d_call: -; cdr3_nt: TGTGCCAGCAGCTTGAACGTACAGAGAAACACCGGGGAGCTGTTTTTT; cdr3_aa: CASSLNVQRNTGELFF
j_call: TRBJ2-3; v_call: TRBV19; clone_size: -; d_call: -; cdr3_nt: TGTGCCAGCGCCGGGACTGCTAGCACAGATACGCAGTATTTT; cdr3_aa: CASAGTASTDTQYF
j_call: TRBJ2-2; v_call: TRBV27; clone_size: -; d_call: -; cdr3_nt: TGTGCCAGCACCTCAAACGCGGGGTTTGTAGCCGGGGAGCTGTTTTTT; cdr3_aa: CASTSNAGFVAGELFF
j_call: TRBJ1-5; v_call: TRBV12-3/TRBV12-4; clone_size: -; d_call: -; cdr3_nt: TGTGCCAGCGGCCAGGACAATCAGCCCCAGCATTTT; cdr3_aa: CASGQDNQPQHF
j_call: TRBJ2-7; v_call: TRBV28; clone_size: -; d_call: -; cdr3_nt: TGTGCCAGCAGTTTGGGGAGTATGACCTACGAGCAGTACTTC; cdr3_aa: CASSLGSMTYEQYF
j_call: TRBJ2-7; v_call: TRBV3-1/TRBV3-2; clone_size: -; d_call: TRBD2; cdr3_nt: TGTGCCAGCAGCTCTGGACTAGCGGGAACCTACGAGCAGTACTTC; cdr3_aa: CASSSGLAGTYEQYF
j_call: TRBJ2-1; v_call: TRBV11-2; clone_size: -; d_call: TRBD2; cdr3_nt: TGTGCCAGCAGCATGACTAGCGGGAGTGGGAATGAGCAGTTCTTC; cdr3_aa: CASSMTSGSGNEQFF
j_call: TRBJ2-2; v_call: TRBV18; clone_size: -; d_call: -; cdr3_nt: TGTGCCAGCTCACCAAGAGGAGGCGCACAGACGACGAACACCGGGGAGCTGTTTTTT; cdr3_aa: CASSPRGGAQTTNTGELFF
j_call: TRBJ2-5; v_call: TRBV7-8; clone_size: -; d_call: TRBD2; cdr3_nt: TGTGCCAGCAGCTTAGCCCATGGGGGGGTCAGGGACCAAGAGACCCAGTACTTC; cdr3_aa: CASSLAHGGVRDQETQYF
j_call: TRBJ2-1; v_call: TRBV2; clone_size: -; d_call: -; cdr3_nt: TGTGCCAGCACCCTGTACAATGAGCAGTTCTTC; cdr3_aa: CASTLYNEQFF
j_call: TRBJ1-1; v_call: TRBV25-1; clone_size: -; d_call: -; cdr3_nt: TGTGCCAGCACCGCGGGGGGGGTATACACTGAAGCTTTCTTT; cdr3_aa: CASTAGGVYTEAFF
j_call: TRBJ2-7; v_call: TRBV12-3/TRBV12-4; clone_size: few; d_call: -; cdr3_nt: TGTGCCAGCAGTTTAAGCGGCCCCTACGAGCAGTACTTC; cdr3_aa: CASSLSGPYEQYF
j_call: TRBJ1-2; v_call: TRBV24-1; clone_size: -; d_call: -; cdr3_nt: TGTGCCACCAGTACGTTGTCAACGGAGGGGCTCTATGGCTACACCTTC; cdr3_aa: CATSTLSTEGLYGYTF
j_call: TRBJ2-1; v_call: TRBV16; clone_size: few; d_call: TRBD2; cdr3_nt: TGTGCCAGCAGCCAATCGACTAGCGGTGGTGAGCAGTTCTTC; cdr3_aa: CASSQSTSGGEQFF
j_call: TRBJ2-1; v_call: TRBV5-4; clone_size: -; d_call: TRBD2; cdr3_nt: TGTGCCAGCAGCCCCAGGACTAGCGGGGCGAATGAGCAGTTCTTC; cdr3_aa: CASSPRTSGANEQFF
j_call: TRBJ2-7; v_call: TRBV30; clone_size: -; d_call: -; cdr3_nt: TGTGCCTGGAGTACTAGTTCTCTAAACGAGCAGTACTTC; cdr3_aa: CAWSTSSLNEQYF
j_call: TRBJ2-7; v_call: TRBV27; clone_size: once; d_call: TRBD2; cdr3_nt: TGTGCCAGCAGAACGGGGGGGAGCTCCTACGAGCAGTACTTC; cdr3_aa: CASRTGGSSYEQYF
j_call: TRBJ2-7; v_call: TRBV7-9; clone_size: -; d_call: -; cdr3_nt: TGTGCCAGCAGCTACGAGAACTCCTACGAGCAGTACTTC; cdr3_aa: CASSYENSYEQYF
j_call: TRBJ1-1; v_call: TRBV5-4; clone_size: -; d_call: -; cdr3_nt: TGTGCCAGCAGCTGGGGCAGGGACTACGGAAATGAAGCTTTCTTT; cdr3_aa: CASSWGRDYGNEAFF
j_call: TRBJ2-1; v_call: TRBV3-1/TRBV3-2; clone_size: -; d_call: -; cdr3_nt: TGTGCCAGCAGCCAACAGGCAGCCTACAATGAGCAGTTCTTC; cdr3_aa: CASSQQAAYNEQFF